This is a list of T cell receptor beta chains from one sample in a study of blood T cell repertoires in COVID-19. Measured with immunoSEQ multiplex PCR; TCRdb has only the in-frame clones, and not every one. The sample shows a few hundred thousand clones, around 84% of them seen only once. The sequenced sample consisted of PBMCs or T cells enriched from blood (not recorded which). The receptor set was obtained from a man aged 25 to 45 with acute COVID-19. The CDR3 runs from the conserved cysteine through the conserved F or W. D genes are given only for firm matches. Clone size is given for some rows only: seen once, a few or many times, or a class if the clone is expanded.

D gene: .
V gene: TRBV5-6
J gene: TRBJ1-3
CDR3 length: 16
clone size: .
CDR3 protein: CASSLLAGISGNTIYF
CDR3 DNA: TGTGCCAGCAGCTTGCTCGCAGGGATCTCTGGAAACACCATATATTTT

D gene: TRBD1
V gene: TRBV28
J gene: TRBJ1-2
CDR3 length: 15
clone size: .
CDR3 protein: CASSRTPGTGYGYTF
CDR3 DNA: TGTGCCAGCAGTCGTACCCCCGGGACAGGTTATGGCTACACCTTC

D gene: .
V gene: TRBV27
J gene: TRBJ1-5
CDR3 length: 13
clone size: .
CDR3 protein: CASSFHSNQPQHF
CDR3 DNA: TGTGCCAGCAGTTTCCATAGCAATCAGCCCCAGCATTTT

D gene: TRBD1
V gene: TRBV28
J gene: TRBJ1-1
CDR3 length: 14
clone size: .
CDR3 protein: CASSIVTQGAGAFF
CDR3 DNA: TGTGCCAGCAGTATCGTAACACAGGGGGCGGGAGCTTTCTTT

D gene: TRBD1
V gene: TRBV11-2
J gene: TRBJ1-2
CDR3 length: 12
clone size: once
CDR3 protein: CASSAAGGGYTF
CDR3 DNA: TGTGCCAGCAGCGCGGCAGGGGGCGGCTACACCTTC

D gene: .
V gene: TRBV5-5
J gene: TRBJ1-5
CDR3 length: 15
clone size: once
CDR3 protein: CASSLGQNSNQPQHF
CDR3 DNA: TGTGCCAGCAGCTTGGGACAAAATAGCAATCAGCCCCAGCATTTT

D gene: .
V gene: TRBV6-2/TRBV6-3
J gene: TRBJ1-3
CDR3 length: 13
clone size: .
CDR3 protein: CASSYEDENTIYF
CDR3 DNA: TGTGCCAGCAGTTACGAGGATGAAAACACCATATATTTT

D gene: .
V gene: TRBV5-6
J gene: TRBJ2-3
CDR3 length: 15
clone size: .
CDR3 protein: CASSLGRGRTDTQYF
CDR3 DNA: TGTGCCAGCAGCTTGGGGCGGGGCCGCACAGATACGCAGTATTTT

D gene: .
V gene: TRBV18
J gene: TRBJ1-1
CDR3 length: 14
clone size: .
CDR3 protein: CASSPRAQNTEAFF
CDR3 DNA: TGTGCCAGCTCACCACGGGCCCAGAACACTGAAGCTTTCTTT

D gene: .
V gene: TRBV11-2
J gene: TRBJ2-1
CDR3 length: 16
clone size: .
CDR3 protein: CASSLGQGGALNEQFF
CDR3 DNA: TGTGCCAGCAGCTTAGGCCAGGGGGGAGCACTCAATGAGCAGTTCTTC

D gene: .
V gene: TRBV6-5
J gene: TRBJ1-2
CDR3 length: 12
clone size: .
CDR3 protein: CASTSPEHGYTF
CDR3 DNA: TGTGCCAGCACTTCCCCCGAGCATGGCTACACCTTC

D gene: .
V gene: TRBV14
J gene: TRBJ1-5
CDR3 length: 13
clone size: .
CDR3 protein: CASSHGSGGPQHF
CDR3 DNA: TGTGCCAGCAGCCATGGATCCGGCGGTCCCCAGCATTTT

D gene: .
V gene: TRBV2
J gene: TRBJ2-3
CDR3 length: 13
clone size: .
CDR3 protein: CASIGQHTDTQYF
CDR3 DNA: TGTGCCAGCATCGGACAGCACACAGATACGCAGTATTTT

D gene: .
V gene: TRBV6-5
J gene: TRBJ2-1
CDR3 length: 13
clone size: .
CDR3 protein: CAVQRSGYNEQFF
CDR3 DNA: TGTGCCGTACAGAGGAGCGGATACAATGAGCAGTTCTTC

D gene: TRBD2
V gene: TRBV28
J gene: TRBJ2-3
CDR3 length: 17
clone size: once
CDR3 protein: CASSIYATSGVTDTQYF
CDR3 DNA: TGTGCCAGCAGTATATATGCGACTAGCGGGGTCACAGATACGCAGTATTTT

D gene: TRBD1
V gene: TRBV27
J gene: TRBJ2-5
CDR3 length: 13
clone size: once
CDR3 protein: CASRPGGEETQYF
CDR3 DNA: TGTGCCAGCAGGCCAGGGGGCGAAGAGACCCAGTACTTC

D gene: .
V gene: TRBV24-1
J gene: TRBJ1-5
CDR3 length: 17
clone size: .
CDR3 protein: CATSDSAGDWGNQPQHF
CDR3 DNA: TGTGCCACCAGTGACTCCGCCGGGGATTGGGGCAATCAGCCCCAGCATTTT

D gene: .
V gene: TRBV6-5
J gene: TRBJ2-5
CDR3 length: 15
clone size: .
CDR3 protein: CASSSPRQGKETQYF
CDR3 DNA: TGTGCCAGCAGTAGCCCGCGGCAGGGGAAAGAGACCCAGTACTTC

D gene: .
V gene: TRBV7-6
J gene: TRBJ1-5
CDR3 length: 10
clone size: once
CDR3 protein: CARQHQPQHF
CDR3 DNA: TGTGCCAGACAACATCAGCCCCAGCATTTT

D gene: TRBD1
V gene: TRBV24-1
J gene: TRBJ2-3
CDR3 length: 14
clone size: .
CDR3 protein: CATSNRGGTDTQYF
CDR3 DNA: TGTGCCACCAGTAACAGGGGTGGCACAGATACGCAGTATTTT

D gene: .
V gene: TRBV11-3
J gene: TRBJ2-6
CDR3 length: 16
clone size: .
CDR3 protein: CASSPDTSSGANVLTF
CDR3 DNA: TGTGCCAGCAGCCCTGACACGAGCTCTGGGGCCAACGTCCTGACTTTC

D gene: .
V gene: TRBV3-1/TRBV3-2
J gene: TRBJ2-5
CDR3 length: 15
clone size: .
CDR3 protein: CASSQDYAGKATQYF
CDR3 DNA: TGTGCCAGCAGCCAAGATTACGCAGGGAAGGCGACCCAGTACTTC

D gene: .
V gene: TRBV5-1
J gene: TRBJ2-2
CDR3 length: 12
clone size: once
CDR3 protein: CASMDRDGELFF
CDR3 DNA: TGTGCCAGCATGGATCGGGACGGGGAGCTGTTTTTT

D gene: .
V gene: TRBV28
J gene: TRBJ1-1
CDR3 length: 14
clone size: .
CDR3 protein: CASSSPGDNTEAFF
CDR3 DNA: TGTGCCAGCAGTTCTCCAGGGGATAACACTGAAGCTTTCTTT

D gene: .
V gene: TRBV7-2
J gene: TRBJ2-1
CDR3 length: 14
clone size: .
CDR3 protein: CASSLGSARVEQFF
CDR3 DNA: TGTGCCAGCAGCTTAGGGAGCGCGAGGGTTGAGCAGTTCTTC

D gene: .
V gene: TRBV11-2
J gene: TRBJ1-1
CDR3 length: 14
clone size: .
CDR3 protein: CASSLDTENTEAFF
CDR3 DNA: TGTGCCAGCAGCTTAGATACAGAGAACACTGAAGCTTTCTTT

D gene: TRBD2
V gene: TRBV5-1
J gene: TRBJ2-1
CDR3 length: 15
clone size: .
CDR3 protein: CASSSTSGAYNEQFF
CDR3 DNA: TGTGCCAGCAGCTCCACTAGCGGCGCCTACAATGAGCAGTTCTTC